A single sample is the source of the 8 T cell receptor beta chains below, sequenced in a study of blood T cell repertoires in COVID-19. Here immunoSEQ multiplex PCR was the method, and the copy in TCRdb shows in-frame clones only, minus some. The sample shows about 140,000 clones, approximately 80% of them seen only once. The sequenced sample was peripheral blood. The source is a woman of 80 years or more in a cohort sampled during active or convalescent COVID-19.

The chain's CDR3 is CASSRHGPTEAFF. CDR3 DNA sequence: TGTGCCAGTAGTCGACACGGCCCGACTGAAGCTTTCTTT. The gene calls are TRBV19 and TRBJ1-1; the D is unclear. The V gene lost 5 bases and the J gene lost 5 bases, with 12 bases spanning the gap. The length of the CDR3 is 13 residues. CDR1 is LNHDA and CDR2 is SQIVND in the germline V gene (reference sequence).

The V gene is TRBV19, the J gene TRBJ1-5; no reliable D call. Germline assignment: CDR1 LNHDA and CDR2 SQIVND (reference sequence). Trimming took off 7 bases at V and 2 bases at J, with 15 bases between the two ends. CDR3 length equals 15 residues. CDR3 protein: CASNDTPRGNQPQHF. The CDR3 DNA is TGTGCCAGTAACGACACCCCGAGGGGCAATCAGCCCCAGCATTTT.

V gene TRBV4-1 combines with J gene TRBJ1-1, with D possibly being TRBD1 (5 bases). V lost 6 bases and J lost 11, with 28 bases in between. The CDR3 has 16 residues. Germline values: CDR1 MGHRA, CDR2 YSYEKL. This CDR3 is CASSSTPDYGQGKAFF. CDR3 coding DNA: TGCGCCAGCAGTTCCACCCCCGATTATGGTCAGGGTAAGGCTTTCTTT.

The chain employs TRBV4-3 and TRBJ2-3, with D tentatively TRBD1 (6 bases). The V end lost 2 bases, the J end lost 4 bases, and 19 bases lay between the germline ends. The germline V gene encodes CDR1 LGHNA and CDR2 YSLEER. The CDR3 runs 17 residues. DNA of the CDR3: TGCGCCAGCAGCCAATTTCACGCAGGGGCGTCCCCAGATACGCAGTATTTT. Translation: CASSQFHAGASPDTQYF.

The gene calls are TRBV7-9 and TRBJ1-2, with a possible D match to TRBD1 (6 bases). Trimming took 5 bases from V and 8 from J, leaving 9 bases between them. From germline, CDR1 is SEHNR and CDR2 FQNEAQ (reference sequence). The CDR3 covers 11 residues. The CDR3 region is CASSRQVGYTF. The CDR3 DNA is TGTGCCAGCAGCCGACAGGTGGGCTACACCTTC. Supplemented by reference TRBV7-9 and TRBJ1-2, the full variable domain reads DTGVSQNPRHKITKRGQNVTFRCDPISEHNRLYWYRQTLGQGPEFLTYFQNEAQLEKSRLLSDRFSAERPKGSFSTLEIQRTEQGDSAMYLCASSRQVGYTFGSGTRLTVV.

The V call is TRBV5-1, the J call TRBJ2-7; no reliable D call. CDR1 is SGHRS, CDR2 YFSETQ, per germline. This CDR3 contains 15 residues. V lost 0 bases to trimming and J lost 4 bases, with 14 bases between them. The CDR3 sequence: CASSLVATRTYEQYF. The CDR3 nucleotides are TGCGCCAGCAGCTTGGTGGCCACCCGAACGTACGAGCAGTACTTC.

The chain is built from TRBV27 and TRBJ2-7; perhaps TRBD2 as D (5 bases). This CDR3 is built from 14 residues. The V end was cut by 7 bases, the J end by 5 bases, with 18 bases between. The germline gives CDR1 MNHEY, CDR2 SMNVEV (reference sequence). The CDR3 DNA reads TGTGCCAGCACCGTAAGACCCGGAGGCCACGAGCAGTACTTC. Translated, it gives CASTVRPGGHEQYF.

This chain joins TRBV29-1 and TRBJ2-7, with 10 bases that match TRBD1. CDR3 length equals 15 residues. CDR1 and CDR2 from the germline V gene are SQVTM and ANQGSEA. Trimming removed 4 bases from V and 0 bases from J; junction bases left unmatched: 6. The CDR3 sequence: CSVALGTGVSYEQYF. The DNA of the CDR3 is TGCAGCGTTGCCCTAGGGACAGGGGTCTCCTACGAGCAGTACTTC.